This is a list of T cell receptor beta chains from one sample in a study of T and B cells in COVID-19 patients. TCRdb reprocessed the multiplex PCR reads with MiXCR, giving one entry per CDR3 protein. Of thousands of distinct CDR3 sequences listed, about a third are singletons. The source material was blood. The receptors come from a human donor with active COVID-19. The CDR3 runs from the conserved cysteine through the conserved F or W.

v_call cdr3_aa
TRBV29-1 CSEPGQGALKGNQPQHF
TRBV30 CAWTRLAATGELFF
TRBV5-4 CASRKQGARNTGELFF
TRBV29-1 CSVKTGQGPYNEQFF
TRBV27 CASSPLRAGGPSDTQYF
TRBV5-4 CASSLPTRPGLKTYEQYF
TRBV29-1 CSVGVAGGAHTGELFF
TRBV19 CASSIRQGSDTQYF
TRBV20-1 CSARGITRNEQFF
TRBV15 CATSRDRGTANYGYTF
TRBV5-5 CASSLQMLAISPDTQYF
TRBV6-1 CASSGMLAGGNEQFF
TRBV18 CASSPGEGQNIQYF
TRBV10-3 CAITRQASSYEQYF
TRBV5-5 CASRVTGNYGYTF
TRBV19 CASTNWGTGNTIYF
TRBV5-1 CASSIQNTGELFF
TRBV6-5 CASSYPGLAGAYEQYF
TRBV11-1 CASSFEGGGELFF
TRBV19 CASSTRDTQYF
TRBV12-3/TRBV12-4 CASSQQGRGSYEQYF
TRBV10-3 CAISRNDPNEQFF
TRBV12-3/TRBV12-4 CASSSGTRSANEQFF
TRBV19 CASTDSQTKQPQHF
TRBV6-6 CASSYRYSEAFF
TRBV19 CASTLWSSGNTIYF
TRBV19 CASSIVGGNTEAFF
TRBV5-3 CARSCQNHRDREFSYEQYF
TRBV6-1 CASTFNPGALGGYTF
TRBV12-3/TRBV12-4 CASSRQGAGYYEQYF
TRBV24-1 CATSGSGGNEQFF
TRBV7-9 CASRGGLNTEAFF
TRBV6-5 CASSYGAREKLFF
TRBV12-3/TRBV12-4 CASSSVSSGGWYF
TRBV27 CARQGGYGYTF
TRBV29-1 CSGFTGNTEAFF
TRBV27 CASSPRPSGSYTDTQYF
TRBV18 CASSPGGQARQGTF
TRBV6-5 CASSYSGRSGANVLTF
TRBV6-5 CASSQRETYNEQFF
TRBV5-6 CASSLYSQETQYF
TRBV6-5 CASGQSSYTF
TRBV6-1 CASTRDRGWGEQYF
TRBV20-1 CSARDRRNTGELFF
TRBV10-3 CAISALAGPRAYNEQFF